This T cell receptor beta chain was identified in a study of post-analysis software for immune sequencing data. With V trimmed by 6 bases and J by 8 bases, 10 bases remained unmatched. This CDR3 has 16 amino acids. Germline values: CDR1 PRHDT, CDR2 FYEKMQ (reference sequence). Included in the TCR beta cDNA libraries were unique molecular identifiers. Using its own MiXCR run on the PCR reads, TCRdb lists one record per CDR3 protein. The sample contains approximately 460,000 distinct CDR3 sequences, around 40% of which appear only once. Study observations and caveats: Compared with controls, patients had more of about 5 TRBV segments, including TRBV5-6, TRBV5-1 and TRBV20-1.

This clonotype was recorded a few times. Its antigen is as yet unknown. The material sequenced was blood. The chain combines TRBV13 with TRBJ2-1; 13 bases line up with TRBD2. This TCR was sampled from a girl aged 5-17 years with multiple sclerosis. CDR3 in DNA: TGTGCCAGCAGTCTTGGACTAGCGGGAGTTAAGGATGAGCAGTTCTTC. Amino acid sequence: CASSLGLAGVKDEQFF.